What follows are 30 T cell receptor beta chains derived from one specimen sequenced in a study of blood T cell repertoires in COVID-19. The assay was immunoSEQ multiplex PCR, and TCRdb's table has in-frame clones only and misses some. This sample carries some 170,000 clones, approximately 86% of them seen once, and the ten largest clones take 3.9%. The sample comprised peripheral blood. The receptors stem from a woman in her sixties or seventies who had recovered from COVID-19.

The chain combines TRBV4-3 with TRBJ2-5; TRBD2 matches at 8 bases. The CDR3 is 16 amino acids. Per the germline V gene, CDR1 is LGHNA and CDR2 is YSLEER. Losses at the gene ends were 2 bases for V and 3 bases for J; bases not matched to a gene: 8. Here the CDR3 DNA reads TGCGCCAGCAGCCAACTCGGCGGGGGGAGTGAAGAGACCCAGTACTTC. It is translated as CASSQLGGGSEETQYF.

Comment on this clone: Other DNA sequences in this sample translate to the same CDR3. The chain uses TRBV7-8 and TRBJ1-1; unclear D gene. The CDR3 consists of 14 residues. CDR1 and CDR2 (germline): SGHVS, FQNEAQ. V was pared by 1 base and J by 1 base, with 7 bases between. DNA for the CDR3: TGTGCCAGCAGCTTAGTCGCCGGGAACACTGAAGCTTTCTTT. Protein sequence: CASSLVAGNTEAFF.

This clone was counted a single time. The chain recombines TRBV5-1 with TRBJ2-5; TRBD2 agrees at 13 bases. The CDR3 totals 16 residues. The V and J ends lost 5 bases and 4 bases, in that order; junction bases with no gene match: 8. Germline V CDR1 and CDR2: SGHRS, YFSETQ. The CDR3: CASSFGLAGAGETQYF. Written as DNA, the CDR3 is TGCGCCAGCAGTTTTGGACTAGCGGGGGCCGGAGAGACCCAGTACTTC.

CDR3 residues: CASIQGSYTEAFF. The CDR3 DNA is TGTGCCAGCATACAGGGGTCCTACACTGAAGCTTTCTTT. The rearrangement uses TRBV5-8 and TRBJ1-1; 7 bases line up with TRBD1. From germline, CDR1 is SGHTS and CDR2 YDEGEE. The CDR3 is 13 amino acids. The V and J ends lost 6 bases and 3 bases, in that order; junction bases with no gene match: 5.

This chain links TRBV7-3 with TRBJ1-1, with unresolved D. The V end was cut by 5 bases, the J end by 1 base, with 8 bases between. Germline CDR1 is SGHTA and CDR2 is FQGTGA. This CDR3 contains 13 residues. In DNA, the CDR3 is TGTGCCAGCAGCATGCAGGCGAACACTGAAGCTTTCTTT. Its translation: CASSMQANTEAFF.

The V and J genes are TRBV6-2 or TRBV6-3 and TRBJ1-2, with no clear D. CDR1 is MNHEY, CDR2 SVGEGT, per germline. This CDR3 contains 15 residues. The V gene lost 0 bases and the J gene lost 6 bases, with 14 bases spanning the gap. The CDR3 DNA sequence: TGTGCCAGCAGTTACTCACGGTGGAGCGGAGATGGCTACACCTTC. Translation: CASSYSRWSGDGYTF.

This rearrangement joins TRBV28 to TRBJ2-7; D is perhaps TRBD1 (5 bases). CDR3 length: 12 residues. Germline assignment: CDR1 MDHEN and CDR2 SYDVKM. Trimming left V 4 bases short and J 4 bases short, with 8 bases between. The CDR3 DNA follows: TGTGCCAGCAGTTCATACAGGTACGAGCAGTACTTC. This sequence encodes CASSSYRYEQYF.

The V call is TRBV5-1, the J call TRBJ2-1; 10 bases fit TRBD1. Germline values: CDR1 SGHRS, CDR2 YFSETQ. This CDR3 spans 15 amino acids. V shed 4 bases, J shed 1 base, and the junction held 2 bases outside the gene matches. CDR3 coding DNA: TGCGCCAGCAGCGGGACAGGGGTATCCTACAATGAGCAGTTCTTC. Its translation: CASSGTGVSYNEQFF.

The genes are TRBV6-6 and TRBJ2-3; tentatively, D is TRBD2 (6 bases). Deletions cut 0 bases from V and 6 bases from J, with 13 bases between. The length of the CDR3 is 15 residues. Per the germline V gene, CDR1 is MNHNY and CDR2 is SVGAGI (reference sequence). In DNA, the CDR3 is TGTGCCAGCAGTTACTCGGCGGAGGGAGGCGATACGCAGTATTTT. As protein: CASSYSAEGGDTQYF.

V and J are TRBV19 and TRBJ2-3; TRBD1 aligns across 7 bases. Germline V gene data show CDR1 as LNHDA and CDR2 as SQIVND (reference sequence). This CDR3 region has 15 residues. V lost 0 bases and J lost 6; bases outside the gene matches: 6. The DNA of the CDR3 is TGTGCCAGTAGTATAGAAGCACAGGGGTGGGATACGCAGTATTTT. Residues: CASSIEAQGWDTQYF.

J is TRBJ2-7 and V is TRBV7-6; TRBD1 matches at 7 bases. V lost 5 bases, J lost 6 bases, and 7 bases stayed unmatched. The CDR3 length is 13 residues. Germline-derived CDR1 and CDR2 are SGHVS and FNYEAQ. For the CDR3, the DNA is TGTGCCAGCAGCCCGCTACAGGGGACCGAGCAGTACTTC. Its translation: CASSPLQGTEQYF.

The genes are TRBV13 and TRBJ2-3; 12 bases agree with TRBD2. Germline values: CDR1 PRHDT, CDR2 FYEKMQ (reference sequence). This CDR3 is 17 amino acids long. V gave up 5 bases and J gave up 2 bases; unmatched junction bases: 8. In DNA, the CDR3 is TGTGCCAGCAGCATCAGACTAGCGGGGGCACCCACAGATACGCAGTATTTT. This encodes CASSIRLAGAPTDTQYF.

The chain uses TRBV28 and TRBJ2-7; 8 nucleotides agree with TRBD1. V was pared by 6 bases and J by 4 bases, with 8 bases of the junction left unmatched. The CDR3 is 14 residues long. CDR1 is MDHEN and CDR2 is SYDVKM in the germline V gene. This chain's CDR3 is CASRPTGARYEQYF. The CDR3 region has the DNA TGTGCCAGCAGGCCGACAGGGGCGAGGTACGAGCAGTACTTC.

The chain has TRBV6-5 and TRBJ2-7; TRBD2 matches at 8 bases. Germline trimming cut 4 bases from V and 0 bases from J; bases unmatched to any gene: 2. The CDR3 consists of 14 residues. The germline V gene encodes CDR1 MNHEY and CDR2 SVGAGI. This CDR3 reads CASSLTSVSYEQYF. DNA of the CDR3: TGTGCCAGCAGTTTGACTAGCGTCTCCTACGAGCAGTACTTC.

The genes are TRBV7-8 and TRBJ1-2; possibly TRBD1 for D (6 bases). This CDR3 has 13 amino acids. The germline V gene encodes CDR1 SGHVS and CDR2 FQNEAQ. With 5 bases removed from V and 12 bases from J, the gap between germline ends came to 19 bases. DNA of the CDR3: TGTGCCAGCAGCATCGGACAGCCAGTTCCCCACACCTTC. Translating gives CASSIGQPVPHTF.

The gene calls are TRBV11-2 and TRBJ2-7, with a tentative D call TRBD1 (6 bases). Germline loops: CDR1 SGHAT, CDR2 FQNNGV. CDR3 size: 14 residues. V lost 6 bases to trimming and J lost 8 bases, with 20 bases between them. The DNA of the CDR3 is TGTGCCAGCAGGGACATTGGGGACACCGATCAGCAGTACTTC. Translating it yields CASRDIGDTDQQYF.

V gene TRBV28 combines with J gene TRBJ1-2, with TRBD1 as a possible D gene (5 bases). With 4 bases removed from V and 5 bases from J, the gap between germline ends came to 20 bases. CDR3 size: 16 residues. The germline V gene encodes CDR1 MDHEN and CDR2 SYDVKM. CDR3 sequence (DNA): TGTGCCAGCAGTTGGACACCTTCAATCGAAACTTATGGCTACACCTTC. It translates to CASSWTPSIETYGYTF.

The J gene is TRBJ2-7, the V gene TRBV5-1; maybe TRBD1 (5 bases). This CDR3 comprises 15 residues. Trimming removed 0 bases at V and 2 bases at J, with 12 bases between. Germline V gene sequence: CDR1 SGHRS, CDR2 YFSETQ. CDR3 amino acids: CASSLEPGWAYEQYF. In DNA, the CDR3 is TGCGCCAGCAGCTTGGAGCCAGGGTGGGCCTACGAGCAGTACTTC.

V is TRBV30 and J is TRBJ1-2; 8 nucleotides match TRBD1. Per the germline V gene, CDR1 is GTSNPN and CDR2 is SVGIG (reference sequence). The CDR3 consists of 12 residues. With V trimmed by 4 bases and J by 5 bases, 3 bases remained unmatched. In DNA, the CDR3 is TGTGCCTGGACAGGGGGCGGATATGGCTACACCTTC. It translates to CAWTGGGYGYTF.

The chain recombines TRBV5-4 with TRBJ2-2; TRBD2 aligns across 10 bases. J lost 2 bases, V lost 4 bases, and 2 bases had no gene match. Looked up from germline, CDR1 is SGHNT and CDR2 is YYREEE (reference sequence). CDR3 length: 15 amino acids. This CDR3 is CASSTSGVNTGELFF. CDR3 nucleotide sequence: TGTGCCAGCAGCACTAGCGGGGTAAACACCGGGGAGCTGTTTTTT.

This chain joins TRBV7-9 and TRBJ2-3, with TRBD2 matching over 9 bases. CDR1 and CDR2 from the germline V gene are SEHNR and FQNEAQ (reference sequence). The CDR3 contains 16 residues. The ends lost 5 bases at V and 6 bases at J; junction bases unmatched: 12. CDR3 sequence reads: CASSPRGRGGPDTQYF. The CDR3 region has the DNA TGTGCCAGCAGCCCCCGGGGGCGGGGGGGCCCGGATACGCAGTATTTT. Based on the CDR3 plus reference TRBV7-9 and TRBJ2-3, the full variable domain is DTGVSQNPRHKITKRGQNVTFRCDPISEHNRLYWYRQTLGQGPEFLTYFQNEAQLEKSRLLSDRFSAERPKGSFSTLEIQRTEQGDSAMYLCASSPRGRGGPDTQYFGPGTRLTVL.

The V call is TRBV2, the J call TRBJ2-5; possible D gene TRBD1, 6 bases. Per germline, CDR1 SNHLY and CDR2 FYNNEI. The CDR3 sequence is 13 residues long. V was trimmed by 10 bases and J by 0 bases, leaving 12 bases between them. The CDR3 DNA follows: TGTGCCACCTTTGGGACATACCAAGAGACCCAGTACTTC. Amino acid sequence: CATFGTYQETQYF.

The rearrangement uses TRBV5-1 and TRBJ2-1; D perhaps matches TRBD2 (6 bases). The CDR3 consists of 17 residues. CDR1 is SGHRS and CDR2 is YFSETQ in the germline V gene. V was clipped by 1 base and J by 7 bases, with 21 bases between them. The CDR3 bases are TGCGCCAGCAGCTTGATGCCTCGGGGGACCGGGGTTAATGAGCAGTTCTTC. Translated: CASSLMPRGTGVNEQFF.

Here the CDR3 DNA reads TGTGCCAGCAGCTTAGCACGGGGGTTGGTGTTCCACGAGCAGTACTTC. This encodes CASSLARGLVFHEQYF. The chain has TRBV11-1 and TRBJ2-7, with D possibly matching TRBD2 (6 bases). Trimming shortened V by 0 bases and J by 5 bases, and 17 bases separated the two germline ends. CDR3 length equals 16 residues. The germline V gene has CDR1 SGHAT and CDR2 FQDESV (reference sequence).

V and J are TRBV4-2 and TRBJ2-5; no clear D. CDR3 size: 13 residues. Trimming removed 1 base from V and 9 bases from J, with 12 bases in between. Germline CDR1 and CDR2: LGHNA and YNFKEQ. This CDR3 is CASSQGHPWPQYF. As DNA, the CDR3 is TGTGCCAGCAGCCAAGGCCACCCTTGGCCCCAGTACTTC.

V is TRBV2 and J is TRBJ1-5; TRBD1 is a possible D gene (6 bases). Germline V gene data show CDR1 as SNHLY and CDR2 as FYNNEI. V was cut by 6 bases and J by 6 bases, with 18 bases left in between. This CDR3 is 15 amino acids long. The CDR3 sequence: CASRELQGNTQPQHF. Written as DNA, the CDR3 is TGTGCCAGCAGAGAACTACAGGGAAATACTCAGCCCCAGCATTTT.

The chain is built from TRBV7-9 and TRBJ1-1, with D maybe TRBD1 (6 bases). V was clipped by 3 bases and J by 1 base, with 9 bases between them. Germline CDR1 SEHNR, CDR2 FQNEAQ (reference sequence). The CDR3 spans 14 residues. This chain's CDR3 is CASSLTGRNTEAFF. The CDR3 bases are TGTGCCAGCAGCTTGACAGGTCGGAACACTGAAGCTTTCTTT.

V usage is TRBV9 and J usage is TRBJ1-2; 7 bases map to TRBD1. The CDR3 extends over 13 amino acids. Unmatched junction bases numbered 3, after V lost 0 bases and J lost 7 bases. The germline gives CDR1 SGDLS, CDR2 YYNGEE. CDR3 nucleotide sequence: TGTGCCAGCAGCGTAGTTGGGACAGCTGGCTACACCTTC. It specifies CASSVVGTAGYTF.

The chain joins TRBV24-1 to TRBJ2-7, with 7 bases lining up with TRBD1. Germline V gene sequence: CDR1 KGHDR, CDR2 SFDVKD. The CDR3 contains 14 residues. V dropped 1 base and J dropped 6; count of bases not matched to a gene: 5. CDR3 protein: CATSDFSQGSEQYF. The CDR3 DNA is TGTGCCACCAGTGATTTCTCACAGGGGAGCGAGCAGTACTTC.

The gene calls are TRBV6-5 and TRBJ2-5; 7 bases match TRBD1. CDR3 length: 13 amino acids. V trimming: 10 bases; J trimming: 2 bases; junction bases outside the gene matches: 7. The germline V gene has CDR1 MNHEY and CDR2 SVGAGI. The CDR3 DNA reads TGTGCCACCGGGACAGTGGGACAAGAGACCCAGTACTTC. Its translation: CATGTVGQETQYF.